The 27 T cell receptor beta chains below all came from one sample that was sequenced in a study of OX40 agonist ivuxolimab in advanced cancers. The method was immunoSEQ multiplex PCR; TCRdb's version includes in-frame clones alone and lacks a portion of them. The table has roughly 13,000 clones, 90% to 95% seen once; the top ten hold approximately 23%. The sample in question was CD4+ or CD8+ T cells sorted from blood, obtained in a trial of the OX40 agonist ivuxolimab. The receptors stem from an adult with an advanced solid tumor such as melanoma, head and neck, liver or kidney cancer.

This clone is a singleton in its sample. The chain links TRBV28 to TRBJ2-2; 7 bases map to TRBD2. After removal of 6 bases from V and 4 bases from J, the junction contained 8 bases not matched to a gene. This CDR3 is built from 15 residues. The germline gives CDR1 MDHEN, CDR2 SYDVKM. CDR3 nucleotides: TGTGCCAGCAGCCAGACTAGCCCGGGCACCGGGGAGCTGTTTTTT. The encoded protein is CASSQTSPGTGELFF.

The chain combines TRBV28 with TRBJ2-5, with a tentative D call TRBD1 (6 bases). Trimming removed 4 bases at V and 5 bases at J, with 11 bases between. The CDR3 runs to 13 residues. Looked up from germline, CDR1 is MDHEN and CDR2 is SYDVKM. The CDR3 DNA reads TGTGCCAGCAGTTACGACAGGAGGGAGACCCAGTACTTC. The encoded protein is CASSYDRRETQYF.

This clone has just a few counts. V usage is TRBV14 and J usage is TRBJ2-5, with a tentative D call TRBD1 (5 bases). Deletions cut 5 bases from V and 1 base from J, with 11 bases between. The CDR3 is 14 amino acids. Germline V gene sequence: CDR1 SGHDN, CDR2 FVKESK. The CDR3 spells CASSSYRLQETQYF. CDR3 DNA: TGTGCCAGCAGCTCCTACAGGCTCCAAGAGACCCAGTACTTC. Combining the CDR3 with reference TRBV14 and TRBJ2-5 gives the whole variable domain EAGVTQFPSHSVIEKGQTVTLRCDPISGHDNLYWYRRVMGKEIKFLLHFVKESKQDESGMPNNRFLAERTGGTYSTLKVQPAELEDSGVYFCASSSYRLQETQYFGPGTRLLVL.

This rearrangement joins TRBV4-1 to TRBJ2-5; D is perhaps TRBD2 (5 bases). There are 15 residues in the CDR3. Germline V gives CDR1 MGHRA, CDR2 YSYEKL. Trimming cost V 6 bases and J 2 bases, with 16 bases left between them. CDR3 loop: CASSRVDGEQETQYF. CDR3 nucleotides: TGCGCCAGCAGTCGCGTTGATGGGGAGCAAGAGACCCAGTACTTC.

The chain uses TRBV11-1 and TRBJ2-7, with a possible D match to TRBD1 (6 bases). The CDR3 is 15 amino acids. Trimming pared 3 bases from V and 2 bases from J, leaving 14 bases between. Looked up from germline, CDR1 is SGHAT and CDR2 is FQDESV (reference sequence). The CDR3 coding sequence is TGTGCCAGCAGCTTTCGACACAGGGAGACCTACGAGCAGTACTTC. It yields the protein CASSFRHRETYEQYF.

This chain uses TRBV27 with TRBJ2-1; the D call may be TRBD1 or TRBD2 (5 bases each). V dropped 4 bases and J dropped 0 bases, with 7 bases sitting between them. The germline CDR1 and CDR2 sequences are MNHEY and SMNVEV (reference sequence). CDR3 size: 14 residues. CDR3 sequence reads: CASSSGSSYNEQFF. CDR3 nucleotides: TGTGCCAGCAGTTCAGGGAGCTCCTACAATGAGCAGTTCTTC.

This chain joins TRBV4-2 and TRBJ2-1; no reliable D call. CDR3 length equals 15 residues. With 1 base removed from V and 0 bases from J, the gap between germline ends came to 7 bases. CDR1 LGHNA and CDR2 YNFKEQ come from the germline V gene. CDR3 DNA: TGTGCCAGCAGCCAAGTCCCGAGCTCCTACAATGAGCAGTTCTTC. As protein: CASSQVPSSYNEQFF.

The chain links TRBV5-1 to TRBJ1-1; the D is unclear. CDR1 and CDR2 from the germline V gene are SGHRS and YFSETQ. V lost 3 bases, J lost 3 bases, and 6 bases lay in between. CDR3 size: 12 residues. CDR3 sequence reads: CASSWGDTEAFF. The CDR3 nucleotides read TGCGCCAGCAGCTGGGGAGACACTGAAGCTTTCTTT.

The genes are TRBV5-6 and TRBJ2-7; D gene unclear. Germline V gene data show CDR1 as SGHDT and CDR2 as YYEEEE. The V end lost 2 bases, the J end lost 7 bases, and 13 bases lay between the germline ends. CDR3 length equals 13 residues. CDR3 bases: TGTGCCAGCAGCTTCTCCTCCAGGAGAGAGCAGTACTTC. It codes for CASSFSSRREQYF.

The J gene is TRBJ2-7, the V gene TRBV28; 8 bases align to TRBD2. V lost 6 bases to trimming and J lost 2 bases; unmatched junction nucleotides: 12. Germline lookup yields CDR1 MDHEN and CDR2 SYDVKM. The CDR3 consists of 16 residues. CDR3 residues: CASSLPAGGLTYEQYF. CDR3 DNA sequence: TGTGCCAGCAGCCTCCCCGCGGGGGGACTGACCTACGAGCAGTACTTC.

The rearrangement links TRBV4-3 to TRBJ1-2, with TRBD1 identical over 12 bases. This CDR3 has 18 residues. With 2 bases clipped from V and 5 bases from J, the junction kept 12 bases outside the gene matches. Germline V gene data show CDR1 as LGHNA and CDR2 as YSLEER. For the CDR3, the DNA is TGCGCCAGCAGCCAAACGTTCCCGGGACAGGGGGCCCTATATGGCTACACCTTC. Translation: CASSQTFPGQGALYGYTF.

This chain uses TRBV6-5 with TRBJ2-1; D unresolved. CDR3 length: 11 amino acids. Per germline, CDR1 MNHEY and CDR2 SVGAGI. The V and J ends lost 7 bases and 10 bases respectively, with 11 bases between them. The CDR3 spells CASKLGLEQFF. The CDR3 nucleotides are TGTGCCAGCAAGTTAGGGCTCGAGCAGTTCTTC.

This chain links TRBV19 with TRBJ1-5; no clear D gene. Trimming removed 6 bases at V and 3 bases at J, with 9 bases between. Germline assignment: CDR1 LNHDA and CDR2 SQIVND (reference sequence). The length of the CDR3 is 13 residues. In nucleotides, the CDR3 is TGTGCCAGTAGCGGGTCGACCAATCAGCCCCAGCATTTT. Its protein is CASSGSTNQPQHF.

The chain carries TRBV28 and TRBJ1-1; D is ambiguous. The V end lost 0 bases, the J end lost 1 base, and 6 bases lay between the germline ends. The CDR3 has 14 amino acids. CDR1 is MDHEN and CDR2 is SYDVKM in the germline V gene. The CDR3 sequence: CASSLWRTNTEAFF. The CDR3 nucleotides read TGTGCCAGCAGTTTATGGCGGACGAACACTGAAGCTTTCTTT.

The chain has TRBV6-4 and TRBJ2-3; 9 bases match TRBD1. Trimming cost V 2 bases and J 1 base; bases outside gene matches: 4. The CDR3 is 16 residues long. CDR1 and CDR2 (germline): MRHNA, SNTAGT. CDR3 sequence reads: CASSDRTGVGTDTQYF. The CDR3, as DNA: TGTGCCAGCAGTGACCGGACAGGGGTGGGCACAGATACGCAGTATTTT.

The table lists this clone with a few counts. This rearrangement joins TRBV5-6 to TRBJ1-2, with a possible D match to TRBD1 (5 bases). Germline V gene lookup returns CDR1 SGHDT and CDR2 YYEEEE. V gave up 0 bases and J gave up 8 bases, with 8 bases separating them. The CDR3 runs 12 residues. The CDR3 bases are TGTGCCAGCAGCTTGGAGTGGGGCGGCTACACCTTC. It specifies CASSLEWGGYTF.

The chain is built from TRBV13 and TRBJ1-2; 8 positions match TRBD1. Germline values: CDR1 PRHDT, CDR2 FYEKMQ (reference sequence). V was clipped by 5 bases and J by 4 bases; unmatched bases: 3. The CDR3 length is 13 residues. This CDR3 is CASSPQGAYGYTF. In DNA form, the CDR3 reads TGTGCCAGCAGCCCCCAGGGGGCCTATGGCTACACCTTC.

The chain carries TRBV27 and TRBJ2-7, with D unresolved. The germline V and J ends were trimmed by 9 bases and 6 bases, with 15 bases remaining between them. Germline lookup yields CDR1 MNHEY and CDR2 SMNVEV (reference sequence). This CDR3 comprises 12 residues. Here the CDR3 DNA reads TGTGCCAGTAGAAAGGAGAGAGGCGAGCAGTACTTC. Translating gives CASRKERGEQYF.

The chain carries TRBV11-2 and TRBJ2-7; D is unclear. Trimming left V 5 bases short and J 1 base short, with 12 bases between. The CDR3 totals 14 residues. CDR1 SGHAT and CDR2 FQNNGV come from the germline V gene. In DNA form, the CDR3 reads TGTGCCAGCAGCCCCATGGGCCTATCCTACGAGCAGTACTTC. This translates into CASSPMGLSYEQYF.

The chain combines TRBV10-1 with TRBJ2-3, with 7 bases lining up with TRBD1. Germline-derived CDR1 and CDR2 are WNHNN and SYGVQD (reference sequence). The CDR3 runs to 15 residues. V was pared by 5 bases and J by 4 bases, with 9 bases of the junction left unmatched. The CDR3 DNA sequence: TGCGCCAGCAGTCACAGGGGAATTCGGGCAGATACGCAGTATTTT. Translation: CASSHRGIRADTQYF.

This chain links TRBV28 with TRBJ1-1, with D uncertain. The germline V gene has CDR1 MDHEN and CDR2 SYDVKM. The CDR3 spans 11 residues. The ends were cut back, 5 bases at V and 2 bases at J, with 3 bases in the middle. CDR3 nucleotide sequence: TGTGCCAGCAGTATCAACACTGAAGCTTTCTTT. It yields the protein CASSINTEAFF.

The genes are TRBV6-1 and TRBJ1-2, with TRBD1 matching 10 bases. V was clipped by 5 bases and J by 2 bases; unmatched bases: 5. Germline CDR1 MNHNS, CDR2 SASEGT. CDR3 length equals 15 residues. The CDR3 bases are TGTGCCAGCAGTCCCGGACAGGGGGGAAACTATGGCTACACCTTC. It yields the protein CASSPGQGGNYGYTF.

The chain is built from TRBV7-2 and TRBJ2-3; 9 bases align to TRBD2. The CDR3 has 17 amino acids. Trimming took 6 bases from V and 4 from J; bases not matched to a gene: 14. The germline V gene encodes CDR1 SGHTA and CDR2 FQGNSA. Here the CDR3 DNA reads TGTGCCAGCAGTCTAATAGCGGGAGCGGTTATGGCAGATACGCAGTATTTT. This gives the protein CASSLIAGAVMADTQYF.

This sequence joins TRBV2 and TRBJ2-7; the match to TRBD2 covers 7 bases. V lost 7 bases to trimming and J lost 1 base; unmatched junction nucleotides: 4. The CDR3 is 13 amino acids. Germline CDR1 SNHLY, CDR2 FYNNEI. The CDR3, as DNA: TGTGCCAGCAAGGCGGGAGCGTCCTACGAGCAGTACTTC. This encodes CASKAGASYEQYF. Based on the CDR3 plus reference TRBV2 and TRBJ2-7, the full variable domain is EPEVTQTPSHQVTQMGQEVILRCVPISNHLYFYWYRQILGQKVEFLVSFYNNEISEKSEIFDDQFSVERPDGSNFTLKIRSTKLEDSAMYFCASKAGASYEQYFGPGTRLTVT.

The chain recombines TRBV9 with TRBJ2-2; no reliable D call. Germline V gene sequence: CDR1 SGDLS, CDR2 YYNGEE. The length of the CDR3 is 12 residues. V was trimmed by 3 bases and J by 4 bases, leaving 4 bases between them. Here the CDR3 DNA reads TGTGCCAGCAGCGGAGCCACCGGGGAGCTGTTTTTT. Amino acids: CASSGATGELFF.

J is TRBJ2-3 and V is TRBV23-1; 8 nucleotides match TRBD2. TRBV23-1 is an open reading frame whose function is uncertain. This CDR3 has 16 amino acids. V lost 6 bases and J lost 0; bases outside the gene matches: 8. The CDR3 reads CASSFDPSGSTDTQYF. CDR3 in DNA: TGCGCCAGCAGCTTTGACCCTAGCGGGAGCACAGATACGCAGTATTTT.

V usage is TRBV6-4 and J usage is TRBJ2-1, with D possibly TRBD2 on 7 matching bases. CDR3 length: 15 residues. Per the germline V gene, CDR1 is MRHNA and CDR2 is SNTAGT. V was cut by 1 base and J by 2 bases, with 9 bases left in between. The CDR3 bases are TGTGCCAGCAGTGACTGGGGGGGCCCCTACAATGAGCAGTTCTTC. Protein product: CASSDWGGPYNEQFF.